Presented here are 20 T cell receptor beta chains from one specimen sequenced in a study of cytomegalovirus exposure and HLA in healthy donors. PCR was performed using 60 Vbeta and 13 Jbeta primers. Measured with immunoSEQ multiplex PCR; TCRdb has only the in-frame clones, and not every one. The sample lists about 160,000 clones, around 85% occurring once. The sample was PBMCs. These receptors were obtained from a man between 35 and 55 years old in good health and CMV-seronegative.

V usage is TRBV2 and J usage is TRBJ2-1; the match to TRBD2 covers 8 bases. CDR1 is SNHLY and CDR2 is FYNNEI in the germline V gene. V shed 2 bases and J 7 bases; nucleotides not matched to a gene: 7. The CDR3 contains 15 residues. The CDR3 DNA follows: TGTGCCAGCAGTGAAAGGGTAGCGGGGAGAAATGAGCAGTTCTTC. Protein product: CASSERVAGRNEQFF.

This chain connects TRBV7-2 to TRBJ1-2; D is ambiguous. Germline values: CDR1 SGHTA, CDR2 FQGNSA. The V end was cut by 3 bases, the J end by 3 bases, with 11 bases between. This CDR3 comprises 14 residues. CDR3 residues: CASSFPGIDYGYTF. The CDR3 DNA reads TGTGCCAGCAGCTTCCCAGGCATCGACTATGGCTACACCTTC. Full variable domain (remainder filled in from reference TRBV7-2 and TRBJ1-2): GAGVSQSPSNKVTEKGKDVELRCDPISGHTALYWYRQSLGQGLEFLIYFQGNSAPDKSGLPSDRFSAERTGGSVSTLTIQRTQQEDSAVYLCASSFPGIDYGYTFGSGTRLTVV.

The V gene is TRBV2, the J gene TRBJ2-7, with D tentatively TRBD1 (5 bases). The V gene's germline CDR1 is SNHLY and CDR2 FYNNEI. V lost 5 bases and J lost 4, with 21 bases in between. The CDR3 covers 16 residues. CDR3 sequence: CASSTETSGPNYEQYF. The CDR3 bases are TGTGCCAGCAGTACCGAGACCTCAGGGCCGAATTACGAGCAGTACTTC.

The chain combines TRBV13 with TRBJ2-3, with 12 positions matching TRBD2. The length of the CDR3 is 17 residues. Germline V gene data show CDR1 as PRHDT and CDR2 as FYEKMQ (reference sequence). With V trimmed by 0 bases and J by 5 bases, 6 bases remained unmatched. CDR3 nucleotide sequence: TGTGCCAGCAGCTTAGGGTCTAGCGGGGGGGCCGGAGATACGCAGTATTTT. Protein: CASSLGSSGGAGDTQYF.

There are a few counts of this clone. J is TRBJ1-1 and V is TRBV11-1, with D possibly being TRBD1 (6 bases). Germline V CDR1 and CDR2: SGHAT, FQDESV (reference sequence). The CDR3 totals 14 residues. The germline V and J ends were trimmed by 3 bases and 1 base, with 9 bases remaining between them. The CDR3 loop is CASSFLGGNTEAFF. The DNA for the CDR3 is TGTGCCAGCAGCTTCTTAGGGGGGAACACTGAAGCTTTCTTT.

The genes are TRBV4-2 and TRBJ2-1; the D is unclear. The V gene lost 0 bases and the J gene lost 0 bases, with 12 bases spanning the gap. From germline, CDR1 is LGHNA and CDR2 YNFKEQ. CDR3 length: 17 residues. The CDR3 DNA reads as TGTGCCAGCAGCCAAGATGAATCGAGGAGCTCCTACAATGAGCAGTTCTTC. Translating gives CASSQDESRSSYNEQFF.

CDR3 region: CASSALQGASGGEQFF. The CDR3 DNA is TGCGCCAGCAGCGCCCTCCAGGGGGCCTCGGGGGGTGAGCAGTTCTTC. The chain joins TRBV5-1 to TRBJ2-1, with D possibly matching TRBD1 (8 bases). Germline values: CDR1 SGHRS, CDR2 YFSETQ. This CDR3 region has 16 residues. Trimming cost V 4 bases and J 9 bases, with 23 bases left between them.

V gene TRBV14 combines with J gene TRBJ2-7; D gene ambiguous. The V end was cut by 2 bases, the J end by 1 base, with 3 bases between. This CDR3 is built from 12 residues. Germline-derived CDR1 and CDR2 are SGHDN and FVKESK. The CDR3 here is CASSQLSYEQYF. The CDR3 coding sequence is TGTGCCAGCAGCCAACTATCCTACGAGCAGTACTTC.

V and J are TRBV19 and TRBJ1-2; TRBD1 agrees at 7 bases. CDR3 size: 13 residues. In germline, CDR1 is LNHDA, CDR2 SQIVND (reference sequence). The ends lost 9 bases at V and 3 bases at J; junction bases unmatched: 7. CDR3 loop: CARATGRDYGYTF. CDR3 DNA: TGTGCCAGGGCGACAGGGCGGGACTATGGCTACACCTTC.

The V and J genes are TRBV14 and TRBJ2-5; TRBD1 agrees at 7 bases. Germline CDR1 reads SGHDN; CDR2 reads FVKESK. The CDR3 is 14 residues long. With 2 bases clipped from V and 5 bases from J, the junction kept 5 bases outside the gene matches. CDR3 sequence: CASSQTRGPETQYF. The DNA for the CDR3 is TGTGCCAGCAGCCAAACAAGGGGGCCGGAGACCCAGTACTTC.

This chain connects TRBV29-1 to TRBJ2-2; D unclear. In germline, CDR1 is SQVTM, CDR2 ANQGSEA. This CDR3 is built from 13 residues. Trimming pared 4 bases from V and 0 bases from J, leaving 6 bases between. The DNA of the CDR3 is TGCAGCGTTGCCCAGACGAACACCGGGGAGCTGTTTTTT. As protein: CSVAQTNTGELFF.

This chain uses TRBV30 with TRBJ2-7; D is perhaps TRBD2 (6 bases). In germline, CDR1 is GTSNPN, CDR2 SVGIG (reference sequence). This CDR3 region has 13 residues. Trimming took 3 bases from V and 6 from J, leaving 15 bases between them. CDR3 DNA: TGTGCCTGGAGCCCGGGAGCTACTGGCGAGCAGTACTTC. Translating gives CAWSPGATGEQYF.

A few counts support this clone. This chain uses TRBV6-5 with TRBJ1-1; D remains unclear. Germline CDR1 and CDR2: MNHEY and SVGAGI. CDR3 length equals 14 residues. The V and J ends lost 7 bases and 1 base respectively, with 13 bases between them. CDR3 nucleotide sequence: TGTGCCAGCACCGCCCCAGGAGGGAACACTGAAGCTTTCTTT. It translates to CASTAPGGNTEAFF.

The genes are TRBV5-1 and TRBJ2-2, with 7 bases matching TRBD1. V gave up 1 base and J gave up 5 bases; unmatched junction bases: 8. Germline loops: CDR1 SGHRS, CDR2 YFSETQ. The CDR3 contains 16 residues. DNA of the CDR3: TGCGCCAGCAGCTTGAGTCAGGGGGTTTTAACCGGGGAGCTGTTTTTT. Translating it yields CASSLSQGVLTGELFF.

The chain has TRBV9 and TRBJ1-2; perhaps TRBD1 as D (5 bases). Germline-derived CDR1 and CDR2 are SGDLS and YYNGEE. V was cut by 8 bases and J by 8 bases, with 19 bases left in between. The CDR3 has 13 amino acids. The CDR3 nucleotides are TGTGCCAGTCCCACTCGGGGGTCGGAAGGCTACACCTTC. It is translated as CASPTRGSEGYTF. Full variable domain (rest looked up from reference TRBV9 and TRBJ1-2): DSGVTQTPKHLITATGQRVTLRCSPRSGDLSVYWYQQSLDQGLQFLIQYYNGEERAKGNILERFSAQQFPDLHSELNLSSLELGDSALYFCASPTRGSEGYTFGSGTRLTVV.

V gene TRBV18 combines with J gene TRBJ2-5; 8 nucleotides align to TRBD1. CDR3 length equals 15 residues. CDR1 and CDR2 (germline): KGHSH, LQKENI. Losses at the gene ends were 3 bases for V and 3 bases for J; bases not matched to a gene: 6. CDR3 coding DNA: TGTGCCAGCTCACCGTCCCAGACAGGGGAAGAGACCCAGTACTTC. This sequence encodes CASSPSQTGEETQYF.

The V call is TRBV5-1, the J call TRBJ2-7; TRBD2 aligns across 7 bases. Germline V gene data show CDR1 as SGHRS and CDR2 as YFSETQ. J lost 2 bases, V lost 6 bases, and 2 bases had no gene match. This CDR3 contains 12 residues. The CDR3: CASTSGTYEQYF. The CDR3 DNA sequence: TGCGCCAGCACTAGCGGTACCTACGAGCAGTACTTC.

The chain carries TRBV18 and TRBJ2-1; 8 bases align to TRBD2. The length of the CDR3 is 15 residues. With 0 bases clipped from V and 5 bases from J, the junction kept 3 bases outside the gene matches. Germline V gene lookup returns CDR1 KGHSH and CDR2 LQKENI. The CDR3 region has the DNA TGTGCCAGCTCACCACCGTCAGCGGGGGACAATGAGCAGTTCTTC. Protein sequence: CASSPPSAGDNEQFF.

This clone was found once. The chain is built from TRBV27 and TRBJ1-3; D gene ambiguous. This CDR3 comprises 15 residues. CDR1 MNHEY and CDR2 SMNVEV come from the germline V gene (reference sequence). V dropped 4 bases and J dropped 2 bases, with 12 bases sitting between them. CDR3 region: CASSSAGMPGNTIYF. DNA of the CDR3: TGTGCCAGCAGTTCCGCGGGAATGCCTGGAAACACCATATATTTT.

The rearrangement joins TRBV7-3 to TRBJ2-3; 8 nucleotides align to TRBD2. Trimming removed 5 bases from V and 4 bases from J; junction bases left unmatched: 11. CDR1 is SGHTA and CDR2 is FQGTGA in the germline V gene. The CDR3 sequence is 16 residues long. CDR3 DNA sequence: TGTGCCAGCAGCCGAATTAGCGGGGAGTCCCCAGATACGCAGTATTTT. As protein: CASSRISGESPDTQYF. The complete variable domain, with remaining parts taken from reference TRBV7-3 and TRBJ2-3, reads GAGVSQTPSNKVTEKGKYVELRCDPISGHTALYWYRQSLGQGPEFLIYFQGTGAADDSGLPNDRFFAVRPEGSVSTLKIQRTERGDSAVYLCASSRISGESPDTQYFGPGTRLTVL.